The 15 T cell receptor beta chains reported below all come from one sample, sequenced in a study of blood T cells in healthy people across ages. PCR was performed a second time for roughly 7 to 11 cycles using a sample-barcoded 5' primer and a J-beta primer mix. MiXCR, applied by TCRdb to the 5' RACE reads, yields one record per CDR3 protein. The data contain approximately 600,000 distinct CDR3 sequences, 58% of them singletons. Source material: blood. These TCRs come from a man aged 60 to 69 in good health.

V and J are TRBV5-1 and TRBJ2-7, with TRBD1 matching over 7 bases. With 0 bases clipped from V and 6 bases from J, the junction kept 6 bases outside the gene matches. The CDR3 is made up of 14 amino acids. In germline, CDR1 is SGHRS, CDR2 YFSETQ. CDR3 residues: CASSLEGAVGEQYF. In nucleotides, the CDR3 is TGCGCCAGCAGCTTGGAGGGGGCGGTAGGCGAGCAGTACTTC.

The chain couples TRBV6-2 or TRBV6-3 to TRBJ1-4, with 8 nucleotides matching TRBD1. Germline CDR1 and CDR2: MNHEY and SVGEGT. V lost 8 bases and J lost 10; bases outside the gene matches: 9. The CDR3 length is 13 residues. The CDR3 region has the DNA TGTGCCAGCCAGGGACAGGCCTTCGGAAAACTGTTTTTT. Residues: CASQGQAFGKLFF.

J is TRBJ2-3 and V is TRBV28, with 8 bases aligning to TRBD2. Germline values: CDR1 MDHEN, CDR2 SYDVKM. CDR3 length: 15 residues. V shed 11 bases, J shed 2 bases, and the junction held 12 bases outside the gene matches. CDR3 residues: CAFGVGRGVTDTQYF. CDR3 coding DNA: TGTGCCTTCGGCGTAGGGCGGGGGGTCACAGATACGCAGTATTTT.

The chain links TRBV9 to TRBJ1-1; D is unclear. The CDR3 is 14 amino acids. The V gene's germline CDR1 is SGDLS and CDR2 YYNGEE. Trimming removed 4 bases at V and 2 bases at J, with 12 bases between. The CDR3 loop reads CASSPRPGNTEAFF. The CDR3 DNA reads as TGTGCCAGCAGCCCCCGACCGGGTAACACTGAAGCTTTCTTT. The full variable domain, rest sourced from reference TRBV9 and TRBJ1-1, is DSGVTQTPKHLITATGQRVTLRCSPRSGDLSVYWYQQSLDQGLQFLIQYYNGEERAKGNILERFSAQQFPDLHSELNLSSLELGDSALYFCASSPRPGNTEAFFGQGTRLTVV.

The chain joins TRBV28 to TRBJ2-1; D tentatively reads TRBD1 or TRBD2 (6 bases each). This CDR3 spans 16 amino acids. Germline CDR1 and CDR2: MDHEN and SYDVKM. V dropped 5 bases and J dropped 2 bases, with 16 bases sitting between them. The CDR3 here is CASSLARGLTYNEQFF. CDR3 in DNA: TGTGCCAGCAGTCTCGCCCGGGGGCTCACCTACAATGAGCAGTTCTTC.

This clonotype came up a few times. The chain combines TRBV27 with TRBJ1-2; unclear D gene. Trimming left V 0 bases short and J 3 bases short, with 8 bases between. Germline assignment: CDR1 MNHEY and CDR2 SMNVEV (reference sequence). This CDR3 comprises 14 residues. In nucleotides, the CDR3 is TGTGCCAGCAGTTTATCCGGGCAGGACTATGGCTACACCTTC. Its protein product is CASSLSGQDYGYTF.

The rearrangement joins TRBV7-9 to TRBJ2-1; D may be TRBD1 or TRBD2 (5 bases each). Trimming left V 5 bases short and J 6 bases short, with 17 bases between. CDR1 is SEHNR and CDR2 is FQNEAQ in the germline V gene (reference sequence). The CDR3 totals 15 residues. The CDR3 spells CASSPQGARGNEQFF. In nucleotides, the CDR3 is TGTGCCAGCAGCCCCCAGGGAGCTAGGGGCAATGAGCAGTTCTTC.

The rearrangement joins TRBV20-1 to TRBJ2-5; the D gene is possibly TRBD1 (6 bases). The CDR3 loop spans 14 amino acids. V lost 1 base to trimming and J lost 2 bases, with 11 bases between them. Looked up from germline, CDR1 is DFQATT and CDR2 is SNEGSKA (reference sequence). This CDR3 reads CSARGVQGQETQYF. In DNA, the CDR3 is TGCAGTGCTAGAGGGGTACAGGGTCAAGAGACCCAGTACTTC.

The chain combines TRBV15 with TRBJ2-6, with TRBD1 matching over 7 bases. The CDR3 length is 14 residues. Germline V CDR1 and CDR2: LNHNV, YYDKDF (reference sequence). Trimming at V came to 8 bases and at J to 3 bases, leaving 4 bases not matched to a gene. This chain's CDR3 is CATRQGGGANVLTF. For the CDR3, the DNA is TGTGCCACCCGACAGGGCGGTGGGGCCAACGTCCTGACTTTC.

This clonotype was counted a single time. V and J are TRBV20-1 and TRBJ2-1; 9 nucleotides line up with TRBD2. Germline values: CDR1 DFQATT, CDR2 SNEGSKA (reference sequence). J gave up 8 bases and V 0 bases, and 11 bases lay outside the gene matches. The CDR3 loop spans 16 amino acids. CDR3 nucleotides: TGCAGTGCTAGAGATCCAGCGCGGGGGGGCATCGATGAGCAGTTCTTC. Its protein is CSARDPARGGIDEQFF.

V and J are TRBV5-1 and TRBJ1-4; D perhaps matches TRBD1 (6 bases). CDR3 length: 16 residues. Trimming stripped 2 bases from V and 3 bases from J, with 14 bases between. Germline CDR1 SGHRS, CDR2 YFSETQ. The DNA of the CDR3 is TGCGCCAGCAGCTTAACGCCTAGGGGGTCTAATGAAAAACTGTTTTTT. Protein sequence: CASSLTPRGSNEKLFF. Together with reference TRBV5-1 and TRBJ1-4, the CDR3 gives the full variable domain: KAGVTQTPRYLIKTRGQQVTLSCSPISGHRSVSWYQQTPGQGLQFLFEYFSETQRNKGNFPGRFSGRQFSNSRSEMNVSTLELGDSALYLCASSLTPRGSNEKLFFGSGTQLSVL.

V gene TRBV14 combines with J gene TRBJ1-2; no clear D. The length of the CDR3 is 12 residues. Germline assignment: CDR1 SGHDN and CDR2 FVKESK. V lost 1 base to trimming and J lost 4 bases, with 4 bases between them. The CDR3 here is CASSQAGYGYTF. DNA of the CDR3: TGTGCCAGCAGCCAAGCGGGCTATGGCTACACCTTC.

CDR3: CASSLRGMNTEAFF. CDR3 DNA sequence: TGTGCCAGCAGCCTCAGGGGAATGAACACTGAAGCTTTCTTT. The V and J genes are TRBV3-1 and TRBJ1-1; perhaps TRBD1 as D (6 bases). The CDR3 runs to 14 residues. Germline V gene data show CDR1 as LGHDT and CDR2 as YNNKEL (reference sequence). V was trimmed by 4 bases and J by 0 bases, leaving 9 bases between them.

The J gene is TRBJ1-2, the V gene TRBV7-9, with 7 bases matching TRBD1. The CDR3 runs 14 residues. V was pared by 3 bases and J by 5 bases, with 6 bases of the junction left unmatched. Germline CDR1 reads SEHNR; CDR2 reads FQNEAQ (reference sequence). The CDR3 DNA follows: TGTGCCAGCAGCTTTTCAGGGGGATCGTATGGCTACACCTTC. As protein: CASSFSGGSYGYTF.

This clonotype was recorded once. The V call is TRBV28, the J call TRBJ1-1; TRBD1 aligns across 8 bases. V lost 3 bases to trimming and J lost 1 base; unmatched junction nucleotides: 7. The CDR3 has 16 amino acids. CDR1 and CDR2 (germline): MDHEN, SYDVKM. The chain's CDR3 is CASSLASGGANTEAFF. DNA of the CDR3: TGTGCCAGCAGTTTGGCGTCAGGGGGCGCGAACACTGAAGCTTTCTTT.